This T cell receptor (beta chain) comes out of a study of blood T cells in healthy people across ages. General study findings and limits: With unsorted PBMCs, a conclusive comparison of naive versus antigen-experienced cells was not possible. Estimated diversity, derived from one million T cells, was regarded as an underestimate.

This clonotype appeared a single time. Its antigen is unknown. Germline values: CDR1 DFQATT, CDR2 SNEGSKA (reference sequence). There are 15 residues in the CDR3. The ends were cut back, 3 bases at V and 1 base at J, with 13 bases in the middle. For the second PCR, which ran for roughly 6 to 12 cycles, a sample-barcoded 5' primer and a J-beta primer mix were used. TCRdb recomputed calls from the 5' RACE reads with MiXCR, one row per CDR3 protein. In the table there are 700,000 or so distinct CDR3 sequences, 22% of which are singletons. Sequenced material: blood. This sequence originates from a man aged 65-85 years in good health. The gene calls are TRBV20-1 and TRBJ1-5; D remains ambiguous. The CDR3 region has the DNA TGCAGTGCTAGTCCCCCCTTAGGGAGCAATCAGCCCCAGCATTTT. This encodes CSASPPLGSNQPQHF.